Below, 29 T cell receptor beta chains from the same sample are listed, as sequenced in a study of blood T cell repertoires in COVID-19. TCRdb's copy holds only in-frame clones and misses some; the assay was immunoSEQ multiplex PCR. This table has 70,000 or so clones, roughly 87% appearing once. Specimen: peripheral blood. The receptor set was obtained from a human donor in a cohort sampled during active COVID-19.

The CDR3 loop reads CASSLDVQGEFYGYTF. The CDR3 region has the DNA TGTGCCAGCAGCTTGGACGTGCAGGGGGAGTTCTATGGCTACACCTTC. The chain has TRBV5-6 and TRBJ1-2; 7 bases fit TRBD1. Germline CDR1 SGHDT, CDR2 YYEEEE. The length of the CDR3 is 16 residues. J was trimmed by 4 bases and V by 0 bases; bases with no gene match: 9. The full variable domain, in which reference TRBV5-6 and TRBJ1-2 provide the parts outside the CDR3, is DAGVTQSPTHLIKTRGQQVTLRCSPKSGHDTVSWYQQALGQGPQFIFQYYEEEERQRGNFPDRFSGHQFPNYSSELNVNALLLGDSALYLCASSLDVQGEFYGYTFGSGTRLTVV.

The J gene is TRBJ2-5, the V gene TRBV5-1; 7 bases line up with TRBD1. Germline V CDR1 and CDR2: SGHRS, YFSETQ. V lost 4 bases to trimming and J lost 2 bases; unmatched junction nucleotides: 8. The CDR3 is 15 residues long. The CDR3 DNA reads as TGCGCCAGCAGCCTCTTGACGGGACAGCAAGAGACCCAGTACTTC. This sequence encodes CASSLLTGQQETQYF.

Only one count was recorded for this clone. The chain carries TRBV18 and TRBJ2-1; perhaps TRBD2 as D (5 bases). Trimming took 2 bases from V and 4 from J, leaving 21 bases between them. CDR3 size: 18 residues. Germline-derived CDR1 and CDR2 are KGHSH and LQKENI. The CDR3 coding sequence is TGTGCCAGCTCACCATTTCAGTCGGCCGAGGGTTCATACAATGAGCAGTTCTTC. This encodes CASSPFQSAEGSYNEQFF.

V usage is TRBV27 and J usage is TRBJ1-1, with D possibly being TRBD1 (6 bases). Trimming removed 6 bases from V and 3 bases from J, with 23 bases in between. This CDR3 has 17 amino acids. Germline V lookup: CDR1 MNHEY, CDR2 SMNVEV (reference sequence). The CDR3 nucleotides read TGTGCCAGCAGCTCGCTCCTCCTCAGGGGTTTTCACACTGAAGCTTTCTTT. It yields the protein CASSSLLLRGFHTEAFF.

The chain links TRBV20-1 to TRBJ2-5, with 13 positions matching TRBD2. The CDR3 spans 15 residues. V trimming: 3 bases; J trimming: 5 bases; junction bases outside the gene matches: 6. Germline values: CDR1 DFQATT, CDR2 SNEGSKA (reference sequence). The CDR3 spells CSASDPGLAGETQYF. The CDR3, as DNA: TGCAGTGCTAGTGACCCGGGACTAGCGGGGGAGACCCAGTACTTC.

The chain is built from TRBV9 and TRBJ2-3; 9 nucleotides align to TRBD2. Germline V gene sequence: CDR1 SGDLS, CDR2 YYNGEE. Unmatched junction bases numbered 7, after V lost 0 bases and J lost 8 bases. The CDR3 loop spans 15 amino acids. The CDR3 DNA reads TGTGCCAGCAGCGTAGCGTCTAGCGGGGTGGGTACGCAGTATTTT. This sequence encodes CASSVASSGVGTQYF.

The V and J genes are TRBV2 and TRBJ1-5; perhaps TRBD1 as D (5 bases). The CDR3 covers 13 residues. Deletions cut 3 bases from V and 4 bases from J, with 7 bases between. Germline CDR1 and CDR2: SNHLY and FYNNEI. Here the CDR3 reads CASSESGNQPQHF. The CDR3 DNA sequence: TGTGCCAGCAGTGAGTCAGGGAATCAGCCCCAGCATTTT.

The chain recombines TRBV12-3 or TRBV12-4 with TRBJ2-7, with TRBD2 matching 7 bases. V trimming: 11 bases; J trimming: 2 bases; junction bases outside the gene matches: 3. There are 11 residues in the CDR3. The CDR3 DNA sequence: TGTGCCTCCGGACTAGCCTACGAGCAGTACTTC. Translation: CASGLAYEQYF.

This chain uses TRBV5-1 with TRBJ2-3; TRBD2 matches 7 bases. This CDR3 has 15 residues. V lost 4 bases and J lost 0; bases outside the gene matches: 5. Germline CDR1 SGHRS, CDR2 YFSETQ. CDR3 coding DNA: TGCGCCAGCAGCCCCCAGGGAGGGAGCACAGATACGCAGTATTTT. It translates to CASSPQGGSTDTQYF.

This clone was recorded once. The rearrangement joins TRBV5-1 to TRBJ2-7; TRBD2 aligns across 10 bases. The CDR3 contains 16 residues. The germline CDR1 and CDR2 sequences are SGHRS and YFSETQ. After removal of 1 base from V and 2 bases from J, the junction contained 6 bases not matched to a gene. The CDR3 DNA follows: TGCGCCAGCAGCTTGATTAGCGGGGGGCCCGCCTACGAGCAGTACTTC. Translating gives CASSLISGGPAYEQYF.

The genes are TRBV10-2 and TRBJ1-4; D remains unclear. The CDR3 consists of 15 residues. The germline V gene has CDR1 WSHSY and CDR2 SAAADI. V dropped 6 bases and J dropped 6 bases, with 17 bases sitting between them. As DNA, the CDR3 is TGCGCCAGCAGCGAAACAACGGTCGAGGATGAAAAACTGTTTTTT. Protein sequence: CASSETTVEDEKLFF.

The CDR3 coding sequence is TGCGCCAGCAGCCCAGAGGACAGGGTGGAGGAGCAGTACTTC. It encodes CASSPEDRVEEQYF. This rearrangement joins TRBV4-1 to TRBJ2-7; 8 positions match TRBD1. Per the germline V gene, CDR1 is MGHRA and CDR2 is YSYEKL. Trimming removed 4 bases from V and 7 bases from J; junction bases left unmatched: 9. This CDR3 contains 14 residues.

This chain connects TRBV27 to TRBJ2-7, with D possibly matching TRBD1 (5 bases). Deletions cut 1 base from V and 3 bases from J, with 10 bases between. The germline V gene has CDR1 MNHEY and CDR2 SMNVEV (reference sequence). The CDR3 is 14 residues long. As DNA, the CDR3 is TGTGCCAGCAGTTTATTGGCAGGGAACTACGAGCAGTACTTC. This translates into CASSLLAGNYEQYF.

This clone occurred a few times. V is TRBV19 and J is TRBJ1-4, with TRBD1 matching over 9 bases. Germline assignment: CDR1 LNHDA and CDR2 SQIVND (reference sequence). The CDR3 runs 15 residues. Germline trimming cut 5 bases from V and 6 bases from J; bases unmatched to any gene: 7. The CDR3 DNA sequence: TGTGCCAGTAGTCCGCGGACAGGGGTTGATGAAAAACTGTTTTTT. The encoded protein is CASSPRTGVDEKLFF.

This rearrangement joins TRBV9 to TRBJ1-1; 11 bases fit TRBD1. In germline, CDR1 is SGDLS, CDR2 YYNGEE. V was pared by 4 bases and J by 0 bases, with 8 bases of the junction left unmatched. The CDR3 has 17 residues. The CDR3 loop reads CASSRGGQGGMNTEAFF. The CDR3 DNA reads as TGTGCCAGCAGCCGCGGGGGACAGGGGGGCATGAACACTGAAGCTTTCTTT. Supplemented by reference TRBV9 and TRBJ1-1, the full variable domain reads DSGVTQTPKHLITATGQRVTLRCSPRSGDLSVYWYQQSLDQGLQFLIQYYNGEERAKGNILERFSAQQFPDLHSELNLSSLELGDSALYFCASSRGGQGGMNTEAFFGQGTRLTVV.

This clone was counted a single time. V gene TRBV7-2 combines with J gene TRBJ2-6; 8 nucleotides match TRBD1. The CDR3 sequence is 13 residues long. Germline V CDR1 and CDR2: SGHTA, FQGNSA. In nucleotides, the CDR3 is TGTGCTTCGACAGGGGCTGGGGCCAACGTCCTGACTTTC. Protein product: CASTGAGANVLTF.

This clone was recorded once. This chain links TRBV6-6 with TRBJ2-2; tentatively, D is TRBD2 (5 bases). Deletions cut 2 bases from V and 7 bases from J, with 8 bases between. The CDR3 runs to 13 residues. Germline loops: CDR1 MNHNY, CDR2 SVGAGI (reference sequence). In DNA, the CDR3 is TGTGCCAGCAGTTACAGGGAGCACGGGGAGCTGTTTTTT. As protein: CASSYREHGELFF.

V and J are TRBV9 and TRBJ1-2; 11 positions agree with TRBD1. The V and J ends lost 2 bases and 8 bases, in that order; junction bases with no gene match: 8. CDR3 size: 15 residues. Germline values: CDR1 SGDLS, CDR2 YYNGEE. The CDR3 DNA reads as TGTGCCAGCAGCGTGGGGGACAGGGGGAATTTGGGCTACACCTTC. Protein product: CASSVGDRGNLGYTF.

The chain links TRBV4-2 to TRBJ1-3; D remains unclear. The CDR3 length is 15 residues. V lost 1 base and J lost 0, with 7 bases in between. Germline CDR1 is LGHNA and CDR2 is YNFKEQ. The CDR3 sequence is CASSQAGDSGNTIYF. The CDR3 coding sequence is TGTGCCAGCAGCCAAGCGGGAGACTCTGGAAACACCATATATTTT.

CDR3 DNA: TGCGCGGAGCAAGGGGGCGACGAGCAGTACTTC. It specifies CAEQGGDEQYF. The chain is built from TRBV10-1 and TRBJ2-7; 7 bases fit TRBD1. The CDR3 is 11 residues long. Germline loops: CDR1 WNHNN, CDR2 SYGVQD (reference sequence).

V gene TRBV30 combines with J gene TRBJ2-7; 7 nucleotides agree with TRBD1. Germline CDR1 and CDR2: GTSNPN and SVGIG (reference sequence). The CDR3 spans 14 residues. The ends lost 5 bases at V and 6 bases at J; junction bases unmatched: 13. The CDR3 DNA is TGTGCCTGGGGGGTAGGGGGCAGGGCGAGCGAGCAGTACTTC. Protein product: CAWGVGGRASEQYF.

V is TRBV7-8 and J is TRBJ2-7, with 10 bases aligning to TRBD2. Per the germline V gene, CDR1 is SGHVS and CDR2 is FQNEAQ. There are 18 residues in the CDR3. V was clipped by 5 bases and J by 0 bases; unmatched bases: 13. CDR3 bases: TGTGCCAGCAGCCCCGGGGATAGCGGGGGGTCCCTCTCCTACGAGCAGTACTTC. Translation: CASSPGDSGGSLSYEQYF.

V gene TRBV4-1 combines with J gene TRBJ1-1; D gene uncertain. The CDR3 totals 12 residues. Trimming removed 7 bases at V and 1 base at J, with 7 bases between. CDR1 is MGHRA, CDR2 YSYEKL, per germline. The CDR3 DNA reads TGCGCCAGCACCCGGGGGAACACTGAAGCTTTCTTT. It translates to CASTRGNTEAFF.

The rearrangement uses TRBV7-9 and TRBJ2-7, with D possibly matching TRBD1 (5 bases). Germline V gene lookup returns CDR1 SEHNR and CDR2 FQNEAQ (reference sequence). The V and J ends lost 5 bases and 6 bases respectively, with 20 bases between them. The CDR3 covers 15 residues. The CDR3 bases are TGTGCCAGCAGCGGCGGCATTTGGGGCTCCGTCGAGCAGTACTTC. This sequence encodes CASSGGIWGSVEQYF.

The J gene is TRBJ2-6, the V gene TRBV7-2; the D is unclear. The CDR3 runs 13 residues. V was shortened by 3 bases and J by 4 bases, with 4 bases between the two germline ends. Germline V gene lookup returns CDR1 SGHTA and CDR2 FQGNSA. DNA of the CDR3: TGTGCCAGCAGCTTTAAAGGGGCCAACGTCCTGACTTTC. Protein product: CASSFKGANVLTF.

The V and J genes are TRBV14 and TRBJ1-2; the match to TRBD1 covers 9 bases. The ends lost 0 bases at V and 8 bases at J; junction bases unmatched: 10. The CDR3 extends over 16 amino acids. CDR1 is SGHDN and CDR2 is FVKESK in the germline V gene. CDR3 in DNA: TGTGCCAGCAGCCAAGACGGGACAGGGCGGCTCGGGGGCTACACCTTC. Amino acid sequence: CASSQDGTGRLGGYTF.

The gene calls are TRBV27 and TRBJ1-1; the match to TRBD1 covers 8 bases. Germline V CDR1 and CDR2: MNHEY, SMNVEV (reference sequence). The CDR3 covers 14 residues. Trimming at V came to 4 bases and at J to 6 bases, leaving 7 bases not matched to a gene. The CDR3 is CASSWVRQGSEAFF. The DNA for the CDR3 is TGTGCCAGCAGTTGGGTGAGACAGGGGTCTGAAGCTTTCTTT.

The table lists this clone with a few counts. V is TRBV7-9 and J is TRBJ2-7; a possible D gene is TRBD2 (6 bases). This CDR3 comprises 13 residues. Germline V CDR1 and CDR2: SEHNR, FQNEAQ (reference sequence). With 4 bases removed from V and 0 bases from J, the gap between germline ends came to 7 bases. The CDR3 bases are TGTGCCAGCAGCTCCGGGAGCTCCTACGAGCAGTACTTC. This sequence encodes CASSSGSSYEQYF.

This clone was detected only once. The chain is built from TRBV7-8 and TRBJ1-4, with no clear D. The V gene's germline CDR1 is SGHVS and CDR2 FQNEAQ. The CDR3 extends over 15 amino acids. V shed 2 bases and J shed 2 bases, with 9 bases lying between them. This chain's CDR3 is CASSLYRSTNEKLFF. As DNA, the CDR3 is TGTGCCAGCAGCTTATACCGGTCCACTAATGAAAAACTGTTTTTT.